This TCR beta chain was recorded in a study of cytomegalovirus exposure and HLA in healthy donors. Study-wide points: Being indistinguishable, some V segments were excluded, TRBV6-2 and TRBV6-3 among them. Donor immune exposure was known only as CMV serostatus. The study listed some 160 cytomegalovirus-associated TCR beta chains.

This clone was observed a single time. The antigen is not known. PCR was performed using 60 Vbeta and 13 Jbeta primers. Per the original data handling: The authors later counted about 80 million unique TCR beta chains, 9.5 million to 13 million of them shared. Clones were read by immunoSEQ multiplex PCR, and TCRdb kept only the in-frame ones, dropping some. V, J and clone size reflect that table, while D and trimming were determined from the DNA. The sample carries some 200,000 clones, 80% to 85% recorded once. J lost 2 bases, V lost 5 bases, and 4 bases had no gene match. Germline V gives CDR1 SGHTA, CDR2 FQGNSA. The CDR3 runs 14 residues.

The material sequenced was PBMCs. The sequence was collected from a woman between 18 and 29 years old in good health and CMV-seronegative. The chain carries TRBV7-2 and TRBJ1-1, with 8 bases lining up with TRBD1. The CDR3 loop reads CASSLRGLNTEAFF. The CDR3 DNA reads TGTGCCAGCAGCCTCAGGGGGCTTAACACTGAAGCTTTCTTT.